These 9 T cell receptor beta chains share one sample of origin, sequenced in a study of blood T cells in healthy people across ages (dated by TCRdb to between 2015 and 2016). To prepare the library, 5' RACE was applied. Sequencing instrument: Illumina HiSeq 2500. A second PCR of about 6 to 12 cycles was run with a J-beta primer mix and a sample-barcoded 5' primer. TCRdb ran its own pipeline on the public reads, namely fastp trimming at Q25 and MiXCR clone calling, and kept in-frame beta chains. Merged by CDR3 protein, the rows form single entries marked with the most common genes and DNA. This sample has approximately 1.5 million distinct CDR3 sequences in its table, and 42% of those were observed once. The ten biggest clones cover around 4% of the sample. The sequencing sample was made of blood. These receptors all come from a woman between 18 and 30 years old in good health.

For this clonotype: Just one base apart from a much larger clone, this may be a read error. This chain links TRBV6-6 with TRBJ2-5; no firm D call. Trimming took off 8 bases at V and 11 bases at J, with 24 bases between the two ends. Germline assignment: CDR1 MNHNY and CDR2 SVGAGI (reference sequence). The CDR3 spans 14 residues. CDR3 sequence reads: CASRVGMLYNGQYF. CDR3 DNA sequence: TGTGCCAGCCGGGTGGGGATGTTGTACAATGGGCAGTACTTC.

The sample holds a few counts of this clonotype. This chain's CDR3 is CASSVVGLADQFF. The CDR3 DNA reads as TGTGCCAGCAGCGTAGTTGGACTAGCGGATCAGTTCTTC. This chain connects TRBV9 to TRBJ2-1; 10 bases are shared with TRBD2. CDR1 and CDR2 from the germline V gene are SGDLS and YYNGEE. V shed 0 bases, J shed 13 bases, and the junction held 4 bases outside the gene matches. This CDR3 region has 13 residues.

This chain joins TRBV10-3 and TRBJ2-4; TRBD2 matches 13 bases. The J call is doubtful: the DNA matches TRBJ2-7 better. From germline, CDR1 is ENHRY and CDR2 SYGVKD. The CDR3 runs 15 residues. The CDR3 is CAIMAGLAGVYEQYF. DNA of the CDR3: TGTGCCATCATGGCCGGACTAGCGGGAGTCTACGAGCAGTACTTC.

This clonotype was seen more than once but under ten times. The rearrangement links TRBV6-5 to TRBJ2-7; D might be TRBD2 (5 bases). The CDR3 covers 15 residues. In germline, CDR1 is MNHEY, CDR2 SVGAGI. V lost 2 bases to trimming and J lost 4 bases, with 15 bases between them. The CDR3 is CASSYGVSSGYEQYF. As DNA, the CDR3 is TGTGCCAGCAGTTACGGCGTTAGCTCGGGGTACGAGCAGTACTTC.

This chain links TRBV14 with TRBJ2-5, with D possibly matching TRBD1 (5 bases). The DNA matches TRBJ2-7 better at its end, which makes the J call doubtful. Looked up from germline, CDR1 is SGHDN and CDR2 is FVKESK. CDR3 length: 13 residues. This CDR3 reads CASSHYRLSEQYF. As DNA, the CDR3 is TGTGCCAGCAGCCACTACAGGCTATCCGAGCAGTACTTC.

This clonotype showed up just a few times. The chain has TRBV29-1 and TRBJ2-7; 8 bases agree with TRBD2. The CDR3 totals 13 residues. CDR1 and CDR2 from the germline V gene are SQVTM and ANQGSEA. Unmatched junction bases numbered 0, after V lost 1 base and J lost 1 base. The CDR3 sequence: CSVEGLASYEQYF. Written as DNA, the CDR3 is TGCAGCGTTGAAGGACTAGCGTCCTACGAGCAGTACTTC.

In DNA, the CDR3 is TGTGCCAGCAGGACAGGGGGCGGACACGAGCAGTACTTC. Its protein product is CASRTGGGHEQYF. V gene TRBV28 combines with J gene TRBJ2-5, with 10 bases identical to TRBD1. The end of the DNA is better explained by TRBJ2-7, so the J call may be wrong. Germline lookup yields CDR1 MDHEN and CDR2 SYDVKM. There are 13 residues in the CDR3.

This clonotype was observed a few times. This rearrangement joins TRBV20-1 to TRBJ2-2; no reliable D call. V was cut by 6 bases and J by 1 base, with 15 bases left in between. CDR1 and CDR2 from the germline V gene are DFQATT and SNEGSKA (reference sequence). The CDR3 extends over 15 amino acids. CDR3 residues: CSARYRRRNTGELFF. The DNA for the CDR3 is TGCAGTGCCCGATACCGCCGGCGGAACACCGGGGAGCTGTTTTTT.

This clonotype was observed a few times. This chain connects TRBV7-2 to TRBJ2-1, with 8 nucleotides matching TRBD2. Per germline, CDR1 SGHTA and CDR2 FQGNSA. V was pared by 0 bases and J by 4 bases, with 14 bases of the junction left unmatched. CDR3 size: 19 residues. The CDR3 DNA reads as TGTGCCAGCAGCTTAGCGGGAGTCATAGCGGGATTGGGGTACAATGAGCAGTTCTTC. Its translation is CASSLAGVIAGLGYNEQFF.